This T cell receptor beta chain originates from a study of immune evolution from preneoplasia to lung adenocarcinoma. This CDR3 spans 15 amino acids. Germline V lookup: CDR1 SGHRS, CDR2 YFSETQ. The V end was cut by 5 bases, the J end by 0 bases, with 12 bases between. The data were produced by immunoSEQ multiplex PCR, yet TCRdb's version contains in-frame clones alone and is incomplete. The table records more than 8,000 clones, about 80% of them present only once. The source is a person aged 65 to 85 with lung adenocarcinoma. Some clones in this sample may be carry-over from other donors' samples. Sequenced material: FFPE minimally invasive lung adenocarcinoma tissue. This chain uses TRBV5-1 with TRBJ1-5; no clear D. DNA for the CDR3: TGCGCCAGCAGTCTTGACGGAGATAGCAATCAGCCCCAGCATTTT. Its translation is CASSLDGDSNQPQHF.